This T cell receptor beta chain was documented in a study of shared clonotypes between healthy human individuals. Study background: Donors, aged 18 to 49, were a couple of women and three men.

The protocol was immunoSEQ multiplex PCR, while the TCRdb copy is restricted to in-frame clones and leaves out a portion. The sample consists of about 92,000 clones, around half of them appearing once. When samples were unsorted, roughly 81 million PBMCs were used for genomic DNA. The study, taken as a whole, reports: Genetic and exposure-history diversity was limited by the few donors.

Details on this clone: Its target is not known.

This CDR3 has 14 residues. Germline-derived CDR1 and CDR2 are SGHVS and FNYEAQ. With V trimmed by 8 bases and J by 1 base, 3 bases remained unmatched. This receptor was taken from a woman aged 40 to 49 in good health. Some clones in this sample may be carry-over from other donors' samples. Sequenced input: PBMCs. This chain uses TRBV7-6 with TRBJ2-1; the match to TRBD2 covers 9 bases. CDR3 amino acids: CASATSGSYNEQFF. CDR3 coding DNA: TGTGCCAGCGCCACTAGCGGGTCCTACAATGAGCAGTTCTTC. Together with reference TRBV7-6 and TRBJ2-1, the CDR3 gives the full variable domain: GAGVSQSPRYKVTKRGQDVALRCDPISGHVSLYWYRQALGQGPEFLTYFNYEAQQDKSGLPNDRFSAERPEGSISTLTIQRTEQRDSAMYRCASATSGSYNEQFFGPGTRLTVL.